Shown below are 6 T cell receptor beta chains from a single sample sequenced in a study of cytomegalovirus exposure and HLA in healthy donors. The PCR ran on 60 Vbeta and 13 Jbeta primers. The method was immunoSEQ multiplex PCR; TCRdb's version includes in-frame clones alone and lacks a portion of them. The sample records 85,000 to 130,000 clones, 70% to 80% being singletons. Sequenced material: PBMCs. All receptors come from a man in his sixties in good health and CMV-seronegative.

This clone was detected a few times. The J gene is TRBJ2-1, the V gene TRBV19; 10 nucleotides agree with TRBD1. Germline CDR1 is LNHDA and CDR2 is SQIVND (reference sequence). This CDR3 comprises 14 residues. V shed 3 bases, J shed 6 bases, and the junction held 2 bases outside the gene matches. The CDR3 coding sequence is TGTGCCAGTAGTATTCGGGACAGGGGCAATGAGCAGTTCTTC. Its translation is CASSIRDRGNEQFF.

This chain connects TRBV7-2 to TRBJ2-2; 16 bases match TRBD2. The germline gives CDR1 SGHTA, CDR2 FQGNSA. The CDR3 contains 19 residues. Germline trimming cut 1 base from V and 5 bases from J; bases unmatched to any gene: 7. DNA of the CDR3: TGTGCCAGCAGCTTAGAGGGACTAGCGGGGGGGCTGAGAACCGGGGAGCTGTTTTTT. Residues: CASSLEGLAGGLRTGELFF.

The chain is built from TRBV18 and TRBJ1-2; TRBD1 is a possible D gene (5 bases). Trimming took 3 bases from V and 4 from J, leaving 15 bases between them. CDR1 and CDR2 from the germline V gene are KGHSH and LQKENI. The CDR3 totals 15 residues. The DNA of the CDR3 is TGTGCCAGCTCACCGGGGCAGGGTAGTCTCTATGGCTACACCTTC. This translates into CASSPGQGSLYGYTF.

CDR3 residues: CASSDGWGVRTGELFF. In nucleotides, the CDR3 is TGTGCCAGCAGTGATGGGTGGGGGGTAAGAACCGGGGAGCTGTTTTTT. The chain joins TRBV2 to TRBJ2-2; perhaps TRBD2 as D (6 bases). The CDR3 totals 16 residues. V was trimmed by 3 bases and J by 5 bases, leaving 16 bases between them. Germline values: CDR1 SNHLY, CDR2 FYNNEI.

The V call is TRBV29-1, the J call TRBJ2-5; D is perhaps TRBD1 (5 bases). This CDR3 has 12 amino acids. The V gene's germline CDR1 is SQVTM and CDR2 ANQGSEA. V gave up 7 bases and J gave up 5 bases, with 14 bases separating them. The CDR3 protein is CSGRVLQETQYF. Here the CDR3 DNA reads TGCAGCGGCAGGGTTCTTCAGGAGACCCAGTACTTC.

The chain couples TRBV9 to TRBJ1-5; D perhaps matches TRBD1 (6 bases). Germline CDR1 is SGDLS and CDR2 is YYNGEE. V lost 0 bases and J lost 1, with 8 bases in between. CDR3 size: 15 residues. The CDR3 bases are TGTGCCAGCAGCGTAGAGGGACACAGCAATCAGCCCCAGCATTTT. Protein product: CASSVEGHSNQPQHF.